The entry that follows covers one T cell receptor (beta chain) sequence. This clone appeared a few times. This receptor's antigen is unknown. Base qualities were left out, and no much larger clone turns up one base away. The sample originates from a study of OX40 agonist ivuxolimab in advanced cancers. With respect to the entire study: Ivuxolimab, which targeted the costimulatory receptor OX40 (CD134), was an agonistic, fully human IgG2 monoclonal antibody. Intravenous ivuxolimab was administered to patients every 2 weeks at six dose levels: 0.01, 0.1, 0.3, 1.5, 3 and 10 mg/kg. Of the 50 or so patients in dose escalation, about 20 had hepatocellular carcinoma, some 15 had melanoma, 9 had renal cell carcinoma and 9 had head and neck cancer. In the dose-escalation cohort, approximately 82% of patients were male, and the mean age was 60 years with a range of 23 to 79. Patients were allowed to have had prior anti-PD-1, anti-PD-L1 or anti-CTLA-4 therapy, and 40% to 45% of the dose-escalation patients had previously received checkpoint inhibitors. Partial responses occurred in three dose-escalation patients: two with cutaneous melanoma and one with hepatocellular carcinoma. Peripheral TCRbeta sequencing was intended to test whether TCR sequence diversity was altered and clonal T-cell expansion was caused by ivuxolimab. The paper describes the monotherapy dose-escalation part (N of about 47 patients) of the phase I trial of ivuxolimab.

Patients with autoimmune disease history or receiving systemic immunosuppression were excluded from the trial. Peripheral blood for TCR sequencing was collected from all dose cohorts at baseline, on cycle 4 day 1, and on cycle 7 day 1. Samples came from an open-label, multicenter, first-in-human phase I dose-escalation trial of ivuxolimab. Adults with locally advanced or metastatic melanoma, renal cell, hepatocellular, or head and neck squamous cell carcinoma were enrolled in the trial. Before TCR sequencing, CD4+ and CD8+ T cells were separately sorted from peripheral blood. General findings and caveats noted by the study authors: In the 0.1-3.0 mg/kg groups, partial responders had among the lowest normalized peripheral clonal expansion, particularly in CD8+ T cells. Antigen specificity was not determined for the clonally expanded peripheral T cells. At doses of 0.1 to 3.0 mg/kg, clonal expansion of both CD4+ and CD8+ T cells in blood was seen between baseline and week 6. After ivuxolimab, CD8+ T cells had more expanded clones than CD4+ T cells on average. Low levels of normalized T-cell clonal expansion were also shown by some nonresponding patients.

The CDR3 runs 13 amino acids, cysteine and phenylalanine included. Just CDR3 DNA is preserved here, 39 bases in frame from base 1. Sequences LNHDA (CDR1) and SQIVND (CDR2) are obtained from the germline V gene (reference sequence). At the junction V is shortened by 4 bases and J by 3 bases, with 10 bases in between. Genomic DNA was isolated from the sorted cells so that the TCRbeta CDR3 region could be sequenced. TCRbeta CDR3 regions were sequenced using the immunoSEQ Assay. Not all clones reach the TCRdb copy of this immuneACCESS table, which keeps in-frame sequences only. Checked studies attribute under half of the gap to unresolved V genes and leave the rest unexplained. The sample records tens of thousands of clones, nearly 90% of which are singletons. Together, the top ten hold roughly 11% of the sample.

The specimen comprised CD4+ or CD8+ T cells sorted from blood, sampled in a trial of the OX40 agonist ivuxolimab. The V gene is TRBV19 and the J gene is TRBJ2-7; a tentative D match to TRBD2 spans 5 bases. The TCR was taken from an adult with an advanced solid tumor such as melanoma, head and neck, liver or kidney cancer. Read as DNA, the sequence is TGTGCCAGTAGTAACGGGATACTCTACGAGCAGTACTTC. This yields the protein CASSNGILYEQYF.